This T cell receptor (beta chain) stems from a study of CD8 T cells in ankylosing spondylitis. Study-wide points: CD8+ disease-linked clones were present at relatively low frequencies in blood.

Each CDR3 protein is one row after TCRdb ran MiXCR on the 5' RACE reads. This table holds about 170,000 distinct CDR3 sequences, around 16% found once. This CDR3 spans 13 amino acids. Germline CDR1 MDHEN, CDR2 SYDVKM. With respect to this clonotype: Its matching antigen is unknown. Mismatch with germline at one junction end may stem from a read error.

Sample: blood, either unsorted or a sorted T cell fraction (not recorded which). The V gene is TRBV28, the J gene TRBJ2-1; D might be TRBD1 (6 bases). The receptor comes from a male donor with ankylosing spondylitis or in good health (not recorded which). The CDR3 reads CASSFVSTGLGIF. CDR3 nucleotides: TGTGCCAGCAGTTTTGTCTCAACAGGGCTAGGAATCTTC.